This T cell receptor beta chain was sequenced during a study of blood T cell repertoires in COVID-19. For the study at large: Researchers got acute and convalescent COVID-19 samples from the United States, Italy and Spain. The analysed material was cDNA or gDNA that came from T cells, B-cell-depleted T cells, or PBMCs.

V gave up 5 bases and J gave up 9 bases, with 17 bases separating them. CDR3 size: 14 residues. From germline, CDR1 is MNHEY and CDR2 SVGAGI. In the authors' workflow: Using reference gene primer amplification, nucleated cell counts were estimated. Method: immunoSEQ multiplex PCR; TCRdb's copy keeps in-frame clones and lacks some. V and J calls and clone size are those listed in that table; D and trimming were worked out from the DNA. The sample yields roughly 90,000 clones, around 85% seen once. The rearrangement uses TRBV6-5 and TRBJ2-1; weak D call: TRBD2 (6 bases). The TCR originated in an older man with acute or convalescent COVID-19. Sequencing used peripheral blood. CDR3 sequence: CASSRGGLSSEQFF. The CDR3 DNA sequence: TGTGCCAGCAGTCGAGGAGGGCTCAGCAGTGAGCAGTTCTTC.